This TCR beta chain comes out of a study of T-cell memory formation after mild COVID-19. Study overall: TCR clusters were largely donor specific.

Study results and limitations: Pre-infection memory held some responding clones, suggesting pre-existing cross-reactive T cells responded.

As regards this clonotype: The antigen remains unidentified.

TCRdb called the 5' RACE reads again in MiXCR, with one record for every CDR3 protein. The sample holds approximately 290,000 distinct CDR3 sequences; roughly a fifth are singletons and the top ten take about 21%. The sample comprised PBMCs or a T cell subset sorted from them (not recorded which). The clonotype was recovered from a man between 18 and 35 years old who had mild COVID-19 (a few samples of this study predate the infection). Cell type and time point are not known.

The CDR3 spells CASSYMDGREQYF. CDR3 sequence (DNA): TGTGCCAGCAGTTATATGGATGGGCGGGAGCAGTACTTC. V usage is TRBV6-2 or TRBV6-3 and J usage is TRBJ2-7; no reliable D call. The germline V and J ends were trimmed by 3 bases and 7 bases, with 13 bases remaining between them. There are 13 residues in the CDR3. Looked up from germline, CDR1 is MNHEY and CDR2 is SVGEGT.